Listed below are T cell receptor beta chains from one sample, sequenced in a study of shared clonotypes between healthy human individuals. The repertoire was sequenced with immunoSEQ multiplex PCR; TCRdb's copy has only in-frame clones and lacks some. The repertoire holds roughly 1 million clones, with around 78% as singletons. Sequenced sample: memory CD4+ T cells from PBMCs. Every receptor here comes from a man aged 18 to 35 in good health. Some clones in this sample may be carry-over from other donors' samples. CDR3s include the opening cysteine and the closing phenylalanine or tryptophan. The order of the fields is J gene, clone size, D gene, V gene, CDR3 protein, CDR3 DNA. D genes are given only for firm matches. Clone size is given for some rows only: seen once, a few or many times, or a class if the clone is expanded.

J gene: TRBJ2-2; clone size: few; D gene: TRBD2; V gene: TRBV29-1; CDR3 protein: CSVEGGPGLAGGTGELFF; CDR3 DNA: TGCAGCGTTGAAGGGGGACCGGGACTAGCGGGAGGGACCGGGGAGCTGTTTTTT
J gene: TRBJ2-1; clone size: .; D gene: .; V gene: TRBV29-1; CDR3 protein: CSVSTGRYDEQFF; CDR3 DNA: TGCAGCGTTTCAACGGGGAGGTACGATGAGCAGTTCTTC
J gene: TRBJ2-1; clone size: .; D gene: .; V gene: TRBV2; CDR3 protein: CASSVERAFYNEQFF; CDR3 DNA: TGTGCCAGCAGTGTGGAGCGGGCCTTTTACAATGAGCAGTTCTTC
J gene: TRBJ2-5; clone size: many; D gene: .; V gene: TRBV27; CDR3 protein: CASSSLGETQYF; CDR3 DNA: TGTGCCAGCAGTTCGCTCGGGGAGACCCAGTACTTC
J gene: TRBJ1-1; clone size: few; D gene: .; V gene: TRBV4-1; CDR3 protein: CASSQGSRRDTEAFF; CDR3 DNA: TGCGCCAGCAGCCAAGGGTCCCGACGGGACACTGAAGCTTTCTTT
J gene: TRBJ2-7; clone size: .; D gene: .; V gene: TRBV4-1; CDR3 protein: CASSQDSFLPSTYEQYF; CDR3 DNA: TGCGCCAGCAGCCAAGATAGCTTTTTACCCAGCACCTACGAGCAGTACTTC
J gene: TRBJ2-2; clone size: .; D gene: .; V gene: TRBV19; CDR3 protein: CASSIRTGDGRRHGELFF; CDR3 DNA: TGTGCCAGTAGTATTCGGACAGGTGACGGGAGGAGACACGGGGAGCTGTTTTTT
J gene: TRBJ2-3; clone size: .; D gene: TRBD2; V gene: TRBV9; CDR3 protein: CASSVQPGLAYTGTDTQYF; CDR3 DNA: TGTGCCAGCAGCGTACAGCCGGGACTAGCGTATACTGGCACAGATACGCAGTATTTT
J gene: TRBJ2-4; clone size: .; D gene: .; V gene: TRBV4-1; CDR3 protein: CASSQGGRWVAKNIQYF; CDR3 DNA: TGCGCCAGCAGCCAAGGCGGTAGGTGGGTAGCCAAAAACATTCAGTACTTC
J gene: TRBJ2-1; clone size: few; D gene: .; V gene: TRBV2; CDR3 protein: CASSLADEQFF; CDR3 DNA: TGTGCCAGCAGTTTAGCGGATGAGCAGTTCTTC
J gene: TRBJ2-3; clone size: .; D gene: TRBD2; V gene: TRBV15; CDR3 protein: CATSSSGRATDTQYF; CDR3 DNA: TGTGCCACCAGCAGTAGCGGGAGGGCTACAGATACGCAGTATTTT
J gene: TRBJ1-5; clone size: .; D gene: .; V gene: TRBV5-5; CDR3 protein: CASSHGPGRGNQPQHF; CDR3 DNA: TGTGCCAGCAGCCATGGTCCGGGCAGGGGCAATCAGCCCCAGCATTTT
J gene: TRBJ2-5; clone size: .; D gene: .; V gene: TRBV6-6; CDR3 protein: CASSYSGLPGGDQYF; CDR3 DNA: TGTGCCAGCAGTTACAGCGGGCTACCAGGGGGGGACCAGTACTTC
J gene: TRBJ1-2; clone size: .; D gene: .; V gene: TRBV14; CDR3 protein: CASSHVEHYGYTF; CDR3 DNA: TGTGCCAGCAGCCACGTAGAACACTATGGCTACACCTTC
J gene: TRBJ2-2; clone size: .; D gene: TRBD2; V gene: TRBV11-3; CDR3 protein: CASSRGTSGRGRGNTGELFF; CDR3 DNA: TGTGCCAGCAGCCGTGGGACTAGCGGGAGAGGGAGAGGGAACACCGGGGAGCTGTTTTTT
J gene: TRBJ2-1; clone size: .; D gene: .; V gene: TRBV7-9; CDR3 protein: CASSLARDTLNEQFF; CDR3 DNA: TGTGCCAGCAGCTTAGCCCGAGACACGCTGAATGAGCAGTTCTTC
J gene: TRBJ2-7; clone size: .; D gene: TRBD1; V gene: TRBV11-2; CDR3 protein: CASSLVLTGVSYEQYF; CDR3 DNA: TGTGCCAGCAGCTTAGTGTTGACAGGGGTCTCCTACGAGCAGTACTTC
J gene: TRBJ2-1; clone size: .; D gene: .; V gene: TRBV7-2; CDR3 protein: CASSYRTLDNEQFF; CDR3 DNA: TGTGCCAGCAGCTACCGGACTCTTGACAATGAGCAGTTCTTC
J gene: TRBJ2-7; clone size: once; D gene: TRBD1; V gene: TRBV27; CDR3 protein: CASRGTGSTYEQYF; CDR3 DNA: TGTGCCAGCAGAGGGACAGGTTCTACCTACGAGCAGTACTTC
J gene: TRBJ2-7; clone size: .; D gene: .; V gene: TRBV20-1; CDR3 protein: CSASSVEEQYF; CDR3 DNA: TGCAGTGCTTCTAGTGTAGAGGAGCAGTACTTC
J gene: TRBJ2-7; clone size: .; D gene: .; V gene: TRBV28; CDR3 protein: CASTRRVGNEQYF; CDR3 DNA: TGTGCCAGCACCCGCAGGGTTGGGAACGAGCAGTACTTC
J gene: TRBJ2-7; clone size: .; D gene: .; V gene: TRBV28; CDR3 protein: CASRGSGRTLYEQYF; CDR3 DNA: TGTGCCAGCAGGGGCTCAGGGAGAACCCTCTACGAGCAGTACTTC
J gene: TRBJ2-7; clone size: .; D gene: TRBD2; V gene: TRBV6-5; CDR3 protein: CASSSWTSGSHEQYF; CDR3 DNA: TGTGCCAGCAGTTCTTGGACTAGCGGATCTCACGAGCAGTACTTC
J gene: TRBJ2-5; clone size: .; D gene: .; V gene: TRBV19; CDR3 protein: CASSIVAGETQYF; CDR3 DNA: TGTGCCAGTAGTATAGTTGCGGGGGAGACCCAGTACTTC
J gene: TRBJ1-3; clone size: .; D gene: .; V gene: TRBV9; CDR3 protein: CASSDRRAGNTIYF; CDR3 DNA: TGTGCCAGCAGCGACCGTAGGGCTGGAAACACCATATATTTT
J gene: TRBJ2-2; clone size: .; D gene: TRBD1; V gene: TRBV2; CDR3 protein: CASTRDRGDGELFF; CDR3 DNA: TGTGCCAGCACGAGGGACAGGGGGGACGGGGAGCTGTTTTTT
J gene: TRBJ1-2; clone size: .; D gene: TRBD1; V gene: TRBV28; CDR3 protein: CATSIGTGIYGYTF; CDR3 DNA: TGTGCCACTTCTATCGGGACAGGGATTTATGGCTACACCTTC
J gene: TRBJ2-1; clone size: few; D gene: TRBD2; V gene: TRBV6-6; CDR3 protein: CASSYELAGRNEQFF; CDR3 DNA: TGTGCCAGCAGTTACGAACTAGCGGGTCGGAATGAGCAGTTCTTC
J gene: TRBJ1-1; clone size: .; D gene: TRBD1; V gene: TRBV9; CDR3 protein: CASSATGATDTEAFF; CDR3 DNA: TGTGCCAGCAGCGCAACAGGGGCGACGGACACTGAAGCTTTCTTT
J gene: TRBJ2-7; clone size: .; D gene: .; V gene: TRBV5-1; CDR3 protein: CASSLAGRGENEQYF; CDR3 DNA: TGCGCCAGCAGCTTGGCCGGCAGGGGGGAGAACGAGCAGTACTTC
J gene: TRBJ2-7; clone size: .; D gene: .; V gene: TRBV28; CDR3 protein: CASSGRGRTYEQYF; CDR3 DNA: TGTGCCAGCAGTGGACGTGGGCGCACCTACGAGCAGTACTTC
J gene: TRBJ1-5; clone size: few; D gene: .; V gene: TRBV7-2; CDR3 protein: CASSPGRNNQPQHF; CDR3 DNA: TGTGCCAGCAGCCCCGGACGGAACAATCAGCCCCAGCATTTT
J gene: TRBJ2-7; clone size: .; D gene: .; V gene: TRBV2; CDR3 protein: CASSWGSYEQYF; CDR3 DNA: TGTGCCAGCAGTTGGGGCTCCTACGAGCAGTACTTC
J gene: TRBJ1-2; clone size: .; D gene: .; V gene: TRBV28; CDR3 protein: CASREGQISSGYTF; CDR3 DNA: TGTGCCAGCAGGGAGGGACAAATATCGAGTGGCTACACCTTC
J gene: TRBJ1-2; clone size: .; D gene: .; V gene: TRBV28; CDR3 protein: CAGSSGVLYGYTF; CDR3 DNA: TGTGCCGGTTCGAGTGGGGTCCTCTATGGCTACACCTTC
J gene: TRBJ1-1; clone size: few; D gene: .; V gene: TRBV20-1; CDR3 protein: CSASERGGAFF; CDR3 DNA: TGCAGTGCCTCAGAGAGGGGAGGAGCTTTCTTT
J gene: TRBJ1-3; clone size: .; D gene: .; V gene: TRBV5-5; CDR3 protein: CASSGGPHLGNTIYF; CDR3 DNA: TGTGCCAGCAGCGGGGGACCGCACCTTGGAAACACCATATATTTT
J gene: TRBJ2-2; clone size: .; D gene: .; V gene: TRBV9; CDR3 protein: CASSEGAGRASGELFF; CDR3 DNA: TGTGCCAGCAGCGAGGGGGCAGGGAGGGCTTCCGGGGAGCTGTTTTTT
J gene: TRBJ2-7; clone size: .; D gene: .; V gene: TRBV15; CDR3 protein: CATSRDGGLSHEQYF; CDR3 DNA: TGTGCCACCAGCAGAGATGGGGGGCTTTCCCACGAGCAGTACTTC
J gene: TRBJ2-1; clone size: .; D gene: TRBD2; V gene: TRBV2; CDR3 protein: CASSVWTSGSMRSEQFF; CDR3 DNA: TGTGCCAGCAGTGTCTGGACTAGCGGGTCTATGCGGAGTGAGCAGTTCTTC
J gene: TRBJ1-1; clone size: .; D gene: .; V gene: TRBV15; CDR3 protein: CATSRYQGTEAFF; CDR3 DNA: TGTGCCACCAGCAGATATCAAGGAACTGAAGCTTTCTTT
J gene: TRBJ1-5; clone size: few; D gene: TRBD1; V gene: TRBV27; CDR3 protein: CASSLLGTAQHF; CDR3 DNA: TGTGCCAGCAGTTTATTAGGGACAGCCCAGCATTTT
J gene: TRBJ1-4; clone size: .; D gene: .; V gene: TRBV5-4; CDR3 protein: CASSSDSEPNEKLFF; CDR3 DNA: TGTGCCAGCAGCTCCGACAGTGAGCCTAATGAAAAACTGTTTTTT
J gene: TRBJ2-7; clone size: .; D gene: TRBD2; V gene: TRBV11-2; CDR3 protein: CASSIRMGQPGTSAYEQYF; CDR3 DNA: TGTGCCAGCAGCATTAGGATGGGACAGCCCGGGACTAGCGCCTACGAGCAGTACTTC
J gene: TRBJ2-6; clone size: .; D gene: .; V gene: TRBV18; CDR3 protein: CASSPPGAGANVLTF; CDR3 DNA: TGTGCCAGCTCACCACCAGGGGCTGGGGCCAACGTCCTGACTTTC
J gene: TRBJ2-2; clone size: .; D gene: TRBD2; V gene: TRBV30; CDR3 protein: CAWGVLAGGTGELFF; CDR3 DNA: TGTGCCTGGGGGGTCCTAGCGGGAGGAACCGGGGAGCTGTTTTTT
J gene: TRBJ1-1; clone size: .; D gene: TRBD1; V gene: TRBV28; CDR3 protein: CASSFTGARTEAFF; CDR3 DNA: TGTGCCAGCAGTTTTACAGGGGCGAGAACTGAAGCTTTCTTT
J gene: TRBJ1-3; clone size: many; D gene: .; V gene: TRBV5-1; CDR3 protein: CASSLTPSPEQGTGNTIYF; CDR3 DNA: TGCGCCAGCAGCCTGACTCCTTCCCCTGAACAGGGAACTGGAAACACCATATATTTT
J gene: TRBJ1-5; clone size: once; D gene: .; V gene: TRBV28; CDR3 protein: CASSDSNQPQHF; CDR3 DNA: TGTGCCAGCAGCGATAGCAATCAGCCCCAGCATTTT
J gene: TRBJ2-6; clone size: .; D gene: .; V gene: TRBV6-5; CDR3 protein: CASSLLRSGANVLTF; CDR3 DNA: TGTGCCAGCAGTCTACTCCGCTCTGGGGCCAACGTCCTGACTTTC